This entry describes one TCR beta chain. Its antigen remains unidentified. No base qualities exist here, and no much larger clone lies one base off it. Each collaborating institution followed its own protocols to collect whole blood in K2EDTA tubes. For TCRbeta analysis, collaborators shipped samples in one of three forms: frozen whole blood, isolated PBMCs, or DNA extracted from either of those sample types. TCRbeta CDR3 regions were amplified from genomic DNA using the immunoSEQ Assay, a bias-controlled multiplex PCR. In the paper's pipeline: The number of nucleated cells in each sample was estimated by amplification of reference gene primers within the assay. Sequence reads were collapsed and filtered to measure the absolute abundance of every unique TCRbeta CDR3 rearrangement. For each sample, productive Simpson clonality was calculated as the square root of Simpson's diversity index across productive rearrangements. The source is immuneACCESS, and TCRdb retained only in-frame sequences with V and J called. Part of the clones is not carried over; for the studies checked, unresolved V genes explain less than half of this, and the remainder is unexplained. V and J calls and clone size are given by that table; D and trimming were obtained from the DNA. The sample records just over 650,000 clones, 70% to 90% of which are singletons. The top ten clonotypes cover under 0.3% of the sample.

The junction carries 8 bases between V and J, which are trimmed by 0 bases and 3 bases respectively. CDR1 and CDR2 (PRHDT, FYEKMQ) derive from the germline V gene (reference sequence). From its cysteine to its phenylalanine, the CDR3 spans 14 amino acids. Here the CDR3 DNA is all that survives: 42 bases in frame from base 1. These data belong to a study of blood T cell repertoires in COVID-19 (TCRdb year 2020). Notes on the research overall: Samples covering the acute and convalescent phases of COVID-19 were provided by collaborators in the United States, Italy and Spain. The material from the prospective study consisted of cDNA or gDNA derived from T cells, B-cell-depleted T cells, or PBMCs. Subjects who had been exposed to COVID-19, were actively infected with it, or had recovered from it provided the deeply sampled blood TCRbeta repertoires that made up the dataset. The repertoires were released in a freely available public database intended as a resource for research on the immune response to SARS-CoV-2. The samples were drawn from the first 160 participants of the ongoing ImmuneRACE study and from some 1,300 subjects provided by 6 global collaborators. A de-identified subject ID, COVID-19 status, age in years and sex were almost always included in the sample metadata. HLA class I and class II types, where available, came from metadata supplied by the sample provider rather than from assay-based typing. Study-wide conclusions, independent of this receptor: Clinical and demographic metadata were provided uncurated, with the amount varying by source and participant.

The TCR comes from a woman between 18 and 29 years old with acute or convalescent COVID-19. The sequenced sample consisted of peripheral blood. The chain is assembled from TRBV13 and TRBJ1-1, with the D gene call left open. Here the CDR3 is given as CASSLGRVYTEAFF. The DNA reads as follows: TGTGCCAGCAGCTTAGGTCGAGTTTACACTGAAGCTTTCTTT.